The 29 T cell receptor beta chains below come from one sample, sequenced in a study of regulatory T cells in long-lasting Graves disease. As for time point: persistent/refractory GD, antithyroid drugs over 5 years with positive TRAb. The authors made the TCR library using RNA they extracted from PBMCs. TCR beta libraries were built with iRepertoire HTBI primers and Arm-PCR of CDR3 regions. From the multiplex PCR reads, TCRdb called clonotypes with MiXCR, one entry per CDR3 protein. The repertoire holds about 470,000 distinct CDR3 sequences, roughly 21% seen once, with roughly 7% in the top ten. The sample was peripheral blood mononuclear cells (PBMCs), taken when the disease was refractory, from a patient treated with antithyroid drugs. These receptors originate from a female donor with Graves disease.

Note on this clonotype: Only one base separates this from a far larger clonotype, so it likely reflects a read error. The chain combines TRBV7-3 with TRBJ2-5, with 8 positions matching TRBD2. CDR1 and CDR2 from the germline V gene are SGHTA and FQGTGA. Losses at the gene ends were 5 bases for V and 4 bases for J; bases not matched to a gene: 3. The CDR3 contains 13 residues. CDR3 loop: CASSRLASETQYF. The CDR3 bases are TGTGCCAGCAGCCGACTAGCGTCAGAGACCCAGTACTTC.

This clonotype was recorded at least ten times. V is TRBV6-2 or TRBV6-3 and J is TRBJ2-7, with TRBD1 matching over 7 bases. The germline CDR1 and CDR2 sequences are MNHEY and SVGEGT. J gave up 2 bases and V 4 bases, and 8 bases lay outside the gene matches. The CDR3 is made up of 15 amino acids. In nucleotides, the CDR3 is TGTGCCAGCAGTTTCAGCCTACAGGGGACCTACGAGCAGTACTTC. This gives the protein CASSFSLQGTYEQYF.

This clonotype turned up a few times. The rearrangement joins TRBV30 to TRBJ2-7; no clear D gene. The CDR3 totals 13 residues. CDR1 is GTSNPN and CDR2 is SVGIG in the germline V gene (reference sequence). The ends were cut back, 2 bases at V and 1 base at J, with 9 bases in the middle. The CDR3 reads CAWSSRVSYEQYF. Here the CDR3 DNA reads TGTGCCTGGAGTTCACGGGTTTCCTACGAGCAGTACTTC.

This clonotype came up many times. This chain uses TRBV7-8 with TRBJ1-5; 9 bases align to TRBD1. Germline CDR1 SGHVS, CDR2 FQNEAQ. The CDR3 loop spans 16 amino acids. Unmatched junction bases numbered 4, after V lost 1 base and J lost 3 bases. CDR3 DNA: TGTGCCAGCAGCTTAGGGGGACAGGGCTACAATCAGCCCCAGCATTTT. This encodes CASSLGGQGYNQPQHF.

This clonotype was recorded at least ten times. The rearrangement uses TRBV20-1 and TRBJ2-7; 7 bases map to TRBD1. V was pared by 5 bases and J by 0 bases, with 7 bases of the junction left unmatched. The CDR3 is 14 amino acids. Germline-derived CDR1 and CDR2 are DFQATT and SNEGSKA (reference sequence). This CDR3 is CSASDRVFSYEQYF. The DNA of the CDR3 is TGCAGTGCTTCCGACAGGGTCTTCTCCTACGAGCAGTACTTC.

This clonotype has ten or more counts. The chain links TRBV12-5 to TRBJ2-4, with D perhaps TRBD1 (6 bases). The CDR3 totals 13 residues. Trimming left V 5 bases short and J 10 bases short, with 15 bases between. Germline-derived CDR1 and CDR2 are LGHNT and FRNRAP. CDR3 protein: CASGQADSWIQYF. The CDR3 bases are TGTGCTAGTGGTCAAGCGGACAGTTGGATTCAGTACTTC. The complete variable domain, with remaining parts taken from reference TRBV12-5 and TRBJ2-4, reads DARVTQTPRHKVTEMGQEVTMRCQPILGHNTVFWYRQTMMQGLELLAYFRNRAPLDDSGMPKDRFSAEMPDATLATLKIQPSEPRDSAVYFCASGQADSWIQYFGAGTRLSVL.

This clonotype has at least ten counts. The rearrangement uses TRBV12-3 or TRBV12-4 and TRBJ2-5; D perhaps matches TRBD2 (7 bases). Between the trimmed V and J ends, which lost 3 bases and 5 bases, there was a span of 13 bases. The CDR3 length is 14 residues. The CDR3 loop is CASSLGGPQETQYF. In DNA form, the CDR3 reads TGTGCCAGCAGTTTGGGGGGGCCACAGGAGACCCAGTACTTC.

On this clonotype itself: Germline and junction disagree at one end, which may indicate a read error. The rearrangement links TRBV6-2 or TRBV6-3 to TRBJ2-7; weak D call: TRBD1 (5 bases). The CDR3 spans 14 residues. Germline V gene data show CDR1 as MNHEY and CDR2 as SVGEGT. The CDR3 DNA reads TGTGCCAGCAGTTACCTAGACAGCTCCTACGAGCGGTACTTC. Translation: CASSYLDSSYERYF.

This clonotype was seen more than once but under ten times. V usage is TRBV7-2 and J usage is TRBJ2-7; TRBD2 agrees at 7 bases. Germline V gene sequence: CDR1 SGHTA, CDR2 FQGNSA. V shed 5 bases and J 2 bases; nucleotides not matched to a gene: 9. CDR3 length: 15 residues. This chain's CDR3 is CASSRPGRGAYEQYF. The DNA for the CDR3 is TGTGCCAGCAGCCGGCCGGGACGGGGGGCCTACGAGCAGTACTTC.

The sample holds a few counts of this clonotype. In DNA, the CDR3 is TGTGCCAGCAGCTCGTTGCGGGGGGCCGGGGAGCTGTTTTTT. Its protein product is CASSSLRGAGELFF. The rearrangement joins TRBV11-2 to TRBJ2-2; 8 bases align to TRBD2. Germline-derived CDR1 and CDR2 are SGHAT and FQNNGV. This CDR3 is 14 amino acids long. The J segment lost 6 bases and the V segment lost 4 bases, leaving 4 bases of the junction unmatched.

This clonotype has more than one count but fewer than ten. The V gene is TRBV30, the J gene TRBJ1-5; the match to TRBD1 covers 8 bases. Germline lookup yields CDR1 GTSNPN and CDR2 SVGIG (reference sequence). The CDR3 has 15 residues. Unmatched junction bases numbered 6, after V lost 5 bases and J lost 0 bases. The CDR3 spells CAWGTGLNSNQPQHF. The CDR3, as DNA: TGTGCCTGGGGGACAGGCCTCAATAGCAATCAGCCCCAGCATTTT.

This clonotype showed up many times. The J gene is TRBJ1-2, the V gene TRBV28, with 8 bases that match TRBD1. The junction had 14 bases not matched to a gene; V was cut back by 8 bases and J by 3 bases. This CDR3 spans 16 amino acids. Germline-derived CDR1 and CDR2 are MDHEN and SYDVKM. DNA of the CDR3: TGTGCCAGCCGATCGGGACAGGATACCGGTGACTATGGCTACACCTTC. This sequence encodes CASRSGQDTGDYGYTF.

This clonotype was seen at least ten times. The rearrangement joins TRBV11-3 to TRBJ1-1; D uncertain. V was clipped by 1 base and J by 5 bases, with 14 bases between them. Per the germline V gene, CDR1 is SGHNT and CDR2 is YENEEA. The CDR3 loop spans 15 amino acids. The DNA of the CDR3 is TGTGCCAGCAGCTTAGGTGAGGGCGAGGAAACTGAAGCTTTCTTT. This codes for CASSLGEGEETEAFF. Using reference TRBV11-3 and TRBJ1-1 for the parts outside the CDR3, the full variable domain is EAGVVQSPRYKIIEKKQPVAFWCNPISGHNTLYWYLQNLGQGPELLIRYENEEAVDDSQLPKDRFSAERLKGVDSTLKIQPAELGDSAVYLCASSLGEGEETEAFFGQGTRLTVV.

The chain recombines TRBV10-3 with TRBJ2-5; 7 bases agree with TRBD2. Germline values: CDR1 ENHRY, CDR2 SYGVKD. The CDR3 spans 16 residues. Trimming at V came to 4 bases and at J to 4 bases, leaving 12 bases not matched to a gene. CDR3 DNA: TGTGCCATCAGTGGGGGGGGGGACCTCTGGGGAGAGACCCAGTACTTC. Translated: CAISGGGDLWGETQYF.

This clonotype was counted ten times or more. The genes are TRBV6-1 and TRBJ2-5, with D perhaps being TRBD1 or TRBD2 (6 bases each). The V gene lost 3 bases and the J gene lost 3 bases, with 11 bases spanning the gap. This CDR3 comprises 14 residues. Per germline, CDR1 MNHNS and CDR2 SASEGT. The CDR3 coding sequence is TGTGCCAGCAGTGAGGCGGGACACGAAGAGACCCAGTACTTC. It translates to CASSEAGHEETQYF.

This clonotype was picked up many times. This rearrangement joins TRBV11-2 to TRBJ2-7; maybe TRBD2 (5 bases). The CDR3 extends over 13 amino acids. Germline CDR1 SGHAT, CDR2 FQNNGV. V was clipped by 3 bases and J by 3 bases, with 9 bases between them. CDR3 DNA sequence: TGTGCCAGCAGCTTGGCTAGCAACTACGAGCAGTACTTC. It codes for CASSLASNYEQYF.

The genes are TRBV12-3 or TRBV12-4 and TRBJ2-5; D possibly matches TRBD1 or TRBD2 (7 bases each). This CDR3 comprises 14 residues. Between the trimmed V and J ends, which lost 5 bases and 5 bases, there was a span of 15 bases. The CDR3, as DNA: TGTGCCAGCAGTCCACAGGGGACTACGGAGACCCAGTACTTC. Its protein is CASSPQGTTETQYF.

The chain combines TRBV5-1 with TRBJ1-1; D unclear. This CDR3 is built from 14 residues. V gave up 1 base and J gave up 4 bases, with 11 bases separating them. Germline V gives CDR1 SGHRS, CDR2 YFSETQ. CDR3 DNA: TGCGCCAGCAGCTTGTGGGCGCAGGTCACTGAAGCTTTCTTT. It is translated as CASSLWAQVTEAFF. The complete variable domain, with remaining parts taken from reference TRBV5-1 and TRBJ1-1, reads KAGVTQTPRYLIKTRGQQVTLSCSPISGHRSVSWYQQTPGQGLQFLFEYFSETQRNKGNFPGRFSGRQFSNSRSEMNVSTLELGDSALYLCASSLWAQVTEAFFGQGTRLTVV.

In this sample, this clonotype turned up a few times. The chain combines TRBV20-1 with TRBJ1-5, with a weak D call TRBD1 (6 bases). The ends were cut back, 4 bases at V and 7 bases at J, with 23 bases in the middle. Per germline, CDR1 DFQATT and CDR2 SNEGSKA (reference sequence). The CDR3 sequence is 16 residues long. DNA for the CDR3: TGCAGTGCTATAAAACCCCTTGGGACACCGAACCAGCCCCAGCATTTT. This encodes CSAIKPLGTPNQPQHF.

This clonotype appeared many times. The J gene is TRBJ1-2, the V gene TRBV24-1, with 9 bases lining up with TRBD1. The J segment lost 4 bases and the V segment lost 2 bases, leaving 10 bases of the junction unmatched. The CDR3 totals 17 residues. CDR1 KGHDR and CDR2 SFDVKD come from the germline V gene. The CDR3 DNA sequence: TGTGCCACCAGTGATTCCGGGACAGGGATAGGCGGCTATGGCTACACCTTC. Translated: CATSDSGTGIGGYGYTF.

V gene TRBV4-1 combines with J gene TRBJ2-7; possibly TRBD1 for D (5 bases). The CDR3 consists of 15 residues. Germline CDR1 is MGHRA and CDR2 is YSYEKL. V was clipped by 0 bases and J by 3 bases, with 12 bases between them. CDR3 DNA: TGCGCCAGCAGCCAAGATAAGGGGCAGGGCTACGAGCAGTACTTC. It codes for CASSQDKGQGYEQYF.

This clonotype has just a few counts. CDR3 bases: TGTGCCAGTAGTATGGCGAGCTCCTACGAGCAGTACTTC. Its protein product is CASSMASSYEQYF. The chain employs TRBV19 and TRBJ2-7; D not resolved. CDR3 size: 13 residues. Per germline, CDR1 LNHDA and CDR2 SQIVND (reference sequence). Trimming removed 3 bases from V and 0 bases from J, with 6 bases in between.

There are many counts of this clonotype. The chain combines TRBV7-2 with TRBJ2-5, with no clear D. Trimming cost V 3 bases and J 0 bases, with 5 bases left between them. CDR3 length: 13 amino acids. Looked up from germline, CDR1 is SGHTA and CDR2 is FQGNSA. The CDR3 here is CASSFLYQETQYF. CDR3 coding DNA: TGTGCCAGCAGCTTCTTGTACCAAGAGACCCAGTACTTC.

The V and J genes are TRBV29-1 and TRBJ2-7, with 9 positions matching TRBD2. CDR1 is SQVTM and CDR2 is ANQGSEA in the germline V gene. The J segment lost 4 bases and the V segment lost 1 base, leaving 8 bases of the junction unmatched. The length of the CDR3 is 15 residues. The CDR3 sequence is CSVEGREGAIYEQYF. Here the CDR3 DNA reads TGCAGCGTTGAAGGGCGGGAGGGGGCGATATACGAGCAGTACTTC.

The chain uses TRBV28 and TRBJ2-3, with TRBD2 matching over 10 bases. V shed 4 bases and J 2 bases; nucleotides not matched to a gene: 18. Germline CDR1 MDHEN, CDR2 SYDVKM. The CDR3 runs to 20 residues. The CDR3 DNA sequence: TGTGCCAGCAGTTACCCCCTACGGGCTAGCGGGAGTCCCAACACAGATACGCAGTATTTT. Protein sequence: CASSYPLRASGSPNTDTQYF.

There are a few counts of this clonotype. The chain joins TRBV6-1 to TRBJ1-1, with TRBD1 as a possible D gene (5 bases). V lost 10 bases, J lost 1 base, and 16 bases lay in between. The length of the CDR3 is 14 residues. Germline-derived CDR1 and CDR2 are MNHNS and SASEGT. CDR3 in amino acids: CATRFPGGNTEAFF. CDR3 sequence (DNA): TGTGCCACCAGGTTTCCGGGGGGGAACACTGAAGCTTTCTTT.

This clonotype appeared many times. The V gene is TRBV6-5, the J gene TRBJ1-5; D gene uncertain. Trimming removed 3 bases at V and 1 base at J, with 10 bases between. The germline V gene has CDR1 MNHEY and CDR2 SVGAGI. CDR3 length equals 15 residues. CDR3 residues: CASSYSHYSNQPQHF. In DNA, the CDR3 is TGTGCCAGCAGTTATTCTCACTACAGCAATCAGCCCCAGCATTTT.

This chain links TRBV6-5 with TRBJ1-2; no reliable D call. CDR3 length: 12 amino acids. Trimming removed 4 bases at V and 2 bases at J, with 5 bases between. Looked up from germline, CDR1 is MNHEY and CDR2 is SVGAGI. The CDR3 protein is CASSSFNYGYTF. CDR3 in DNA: TGTGCCAGCAGTTCCTTCAACTATGGCTACACCTTC.

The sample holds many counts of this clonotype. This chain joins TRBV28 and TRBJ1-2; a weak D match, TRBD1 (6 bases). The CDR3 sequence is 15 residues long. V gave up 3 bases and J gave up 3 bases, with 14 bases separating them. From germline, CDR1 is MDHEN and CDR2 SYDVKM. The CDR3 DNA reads TGTGCCAGCAGTTTTAGGGGGGGCTTCTACTATGGCTACACCTTC. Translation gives CASSFRGGFYYGYTF.